This is a list of T cell receptor beta chains from one sample in a study of blood T cell repertoires in COVID-19. Sequencing used immunoSEQ multiplex PCR; TCRdb keeps in-frame clones, though not all of them. The data show just over 300,000 clones, approximately 86% seen once. The specimen sequenced was PBMCs or T cells enriched from blood (not recorded which). The source of these receptors is a woman between 18 and 29 years old who had recovered from COVID-19. CDR3s include the opening cysteine and the closing phenylalanine or tryptophan. The D gene is left open where the match is weak. Size values are once, few and many counts, or a class for expanded clones, and some rows have none.

j_gene: TRBJ1-1; abundance: .; v_gene: TRBV5-4; d_gene: .; CDR3aa: CASSLETGSGTEAFF; CDR3nt: TGTGCCAGCAGCTTGGAGACGGGGTCAGGCACTGAAGCTTTCTTT
j_gene: TRBJ2-3; abundance: .; v_gene: TRBV27; d_gene: TRBD2; CDR3aa: CASSPGAGGVDTQYF; CDR3nt: TGTGCCAGCAGCCCCGGGGCGGGAGGGGTAGATACGCAGTATTTT
j_gene: TRBJ2-1; abundance: once; v_gene: TRBV5-6; d_gene: .; CDR3aa: CASSLPSGPYNEQFF; CDR3nt: TGTGCCAGCAGCTTGCCCAGCGGGCCCTACAATGAGCAGTTCTTC
j_gene: TRBJ1-2; abundance: once; v_gene: TRBV7-9; d_gene: TRBD1; CDR3aa: CASSTRQGGGLPGYGYTF; CDR3nt: TGTGCCAGCAGCACCCGACAGGGGGGAGGGCTACCGGGCTATGGCTACACCTTC
j_gene: TRBJ1-1; abundance: .; v_gene: TRBV11-2; d_gene: .; CDR3aa: CASSQGHGVDRNTEAFF; CDR3nt: TGTGCCAGCAGCCAGGGACACGGAGTAGATCGGAACACTGAAGCTTTCTTT
j_gene: TRBJ2-3; abundance: .; v_gene: TRBV24-1; d_gene: TRBD1; CDR3aa: CATSDSDRVSTDTQYF; CDR3nt: TGTGCCACCAGTGACTCGGACAGGGTGAGCACAGATACGCAGTATTTT
j_gene: TRBJ1-5; abundance: .; v_gene: TRBV3-1/TRBV3-2; d_gene: .; CDR3aa: CASSLSRQSGQPQHF; CDR3nt: TGTGCCAGCAGCTTGTCAAGACAAAGTGGACAGCCCCAGCATTTT
j_gene: TRBJ1-2; abundance: .; v_gene: TRBV7-8; d_gene: .; CDR3aa: CASSFLRISTANYGYTF; CDR3nt: TGTGCCAGCAGCTTTCTTCGGATTTCGACAGCGAACTATGGCTACACCTTC
j_gene: TRBJ1-1; abundance: .; v_gene: TRBV12-3/TRBV12-4; d_gene: TRBD1; CDR3aa: CASSPGQGTEAFF; CDR3nt: TGTGCCAGCAGTCCCGGACAGGGAACTGAAGCTTTCTTT
j_gene: TRBJ1-1; abundance: .; v_gene: TRBV15; d_gene: .; CDR3aa: CATSRDHAGKTEAFF; CDR3nt: TGTGCCACCAGCAGAGATCATGCAGGGAAGACTGAAGCTTTCTTT
j_gene: TRBJ1-1; abundance: once; v_gene: TRBV5-1; d_gene: .; CDR3aa: CASSTGRGTEAFF; CDR3nt: TGCGCCAGCAGCACTGGGAGGGGCACTGAAGCTTTCTTT
j_gene: TRBJ2-7; abundance: .; v_gene: TRBV25-1; d_gene: .; CDR3aa: CASSGRDMNNEQYF; CDR3nt: TGTGCCAGCAGTGGCCGGGACATGAACAACGAGCAGTACTTC
j_gene: TRBJ1-2; abundance: .; v_gene: TRBV7-2; d_gene: .; CDR3aa: CASSLDGGGLSSYGYTF; CDR3nt: TGTGCCAGCAGCTTAGATGGGGGAGGCCTCTCTTCCTATGGCTACACCTTC
j_gene: TRBJ2-5; abundance: once; v_gene: TRBV9; d_gene: TRBD2; CDR3aa: CASSPSWTSGEQETQYF; CDR3nt: TGTGCCAGCAGCCCTTCTTGGACTAGCGGAGAACAAGAGACCCAGTACTTC
j_gene: TRBJ1-2; abundance: .; v_gene: TRBV27; d_gene: TRBD1; CDR3aa: CASEGASGYTF; CDR3nt: TGTGCCAGCGAGGGGGCAAGCGGCTACACCTTC
j_gene: TRBJ2-1; abundance: few; v_gene: TRBV7-9; d_gene: TRBD2; CDR3aa: CASSEAGGSYNEQFF; CDR3nt: TGTGCCAGCAGTGAAGCGGGGGGTTCCTACAATGAGCAGTTCTTC